This TCR beta chain was recorded in a study of cytomegalovirus exposure and HLA in healthy donors. Study-wide findings and caveats: In a later analysis, at a false discovery rate of 0.05, approximately 18,000 TCR beta sequences were associated with HLA alleles. The study labeled more than 150 TCR beta chains cytomegalovirus-associated. TCR beta V segments were, for the most part, productive about 87% or about 30% of the time in an earlier analysis.

V lost 5 bases and J 0 bases, leaving 17 bases between the germline ends. Germline V gives CDR1 MNHEY, CDR2 SMNVEV (reference sequence). CDR3 size: 17 residues. This clone has just a few counts. Its target is not known. Nominal health characterized the donors when sampled, though unrecorded immune exposures were likely. In the PCR, 60 Vbeta and 13 Jbeta primers were used. Assay: immunoSEQ multiplex PCR; the TCRdb copy retains only in-frame clones and omits some. Seen here are approximately 85,000 clones, over 60% observed once, and the top ten hold 11%. Sequencing was carried out using PBMCs. The clonotype comes from a middle-aged woman in good health and CMV-seropositive. This rearrangement joins TRBV27 to TRBJ1-5, with D tentatively TRBD1 (6 bases). The CDR3 DNA is TGTGCCAGCAGTAGAGAGGGGACACTGAGTAGCAATCAGCCCCAGCATTTT. This gives the protein CASSREGTLSSNQPQHF.